Sequencing of this T cell receptor beta chain was carried out in a study of shared T cell receptors in the human thymus. Data came from immunoSEQ multiplex PCR; TCRdb stores just in-frame clones and leaves some out. The sample lists hundreds of thousands of clones; roughly 86% were seen once. The V gene's germline CDR1 is MDHEN and CDR2 SYDVKM. This CDR3 has 17 residues. Trimming left V 3 bases short and J 1 base short, with 18 bases between. The data also belong to a second study, concerning human thymus T cells. From that report: The thymus tissue came from resections taken during corrective heart surgery. Apparent bias marked the V and J gene usage of thymic and blood repertoires. As related research reported, thymic repertoires overlapped highly among unrelated individuals.

This chain joins TRBV28 and TRBJ1-1; D call uncertain. This clonotype was sampled from a boy younger than two with a congenital heart defect. The sample comprised thymocytes. CDR3 DNA: TGTGCCAGCAGTTTCTCCTGCCCCCGGAGGGCGAACACTGAAGCTTTCTTT. Translating gives CASSFSCPRRANTEAFF.